One and the same sample provided the 18 T cell receptor beta chains below, sequenced in a study of spatial heterogeneity in lung cancer. TCRdb fed the 5' RACE reads into MiXCR, producing one record per CDR3 protein. The table includes about 120,000 distinct CDR3 sequences, more than 10% detected once. This sample's time point: blood at routine non-recurrence follow-up after resection. Unsorted tumor, nontumor lung tissue or cryopreserved PBMC supplied the whole RNA. The sample was PBMCs, taken at follow-up. The receptor source for this set is a male donor with early-stage non-small cell lung cancer.

This clonotype was picked up one time. The V and J genes are TRBV7-2 and TRBJ2-5; 7 bases are shared with TRBD1. Germline loops: CDR1 SGHTA, CDR2 FQGNSA. Trimming removed 3 bases from V and 5 bases from J; junction bases left unmatched: 6. The CDR3 is 14 residues long. CDR3 in DNA: TGTGCCAGCAGCTTTGGACAGGCCCAGGAGACCCAGTACTTC. It is translated as CASSFGQAQETQYF.

The chain has TRBV20-1 and TRBJ1-3, with D hard to call. V was trimmed by 6 bases and J by 0 bases, leaving 3 bases between them. Germline CDR1 DFQATT, CDR2 SNEGSKA (reference sequence). The CDR3 loop spans 11 amino acids. The CDR3 is CSADSGNTIYF. The DNA of the CDR3 is TGCAGTGCGGACTCTGGAAACACCATATATTTT.

This clonotype was picked up a small number of times. V and J are TRBV24-1 and TRBJ2-1; 9 bases fit TRBD1. CDR1 is KGHDR, CDR2 SFDVKD, per germline. The CDR3 length is 15 residues. Losses at the gene ends were 5 bases for V and 9 bases for J; bases not matched to a gene: 10. CDR3 protein: CATSGDRDRVLEQFF. The CDR3 DNA is TGTGCCACCAGTGGGGACAGGGACCGAGTTCTTGAGCAGTTCTTC.

This chain connects TRBV7-8 to TRBJ2-3; tentatively, D is TRBD1 or TRBD2 (6 bases each). Trimming stripped 2 bases from V and 3 bases from J, with 12 bases between. The CDR3 extends over 15 amino acids. Germline CDR1 reads SGHVS; CDR2 reads FQNEAQ. This CDR3 is CASSLLGGRTDTQYF. The CDR3 DNA follows: TGTGCCAGCAGCTTACTGGGGGGCCGGACAGATACGCAGTATTTT.

This clonotype was recorded many times. The chain links TRBV2 to TRBJ1-2, with D possibly TRBD1 on 5 matching bases. CDR1 and CDR2 (germline): SNHLY, FYNNEI. This CDR3 has 13 amino acids. V lost 6 bases to trimming and J lost 5 bases, with 13 bases between them. CDR3 amino acids: CASSPGRLYGYTF. CDR3 nucleotides: TGTGCCAGCAGCCCGGGACGGCTATATGGCTACACCTTC. Filled out from reference TRBV2 and TRBJ1-2, the complete variable domain reads EPEVTQTPSHQVTQMGQEVILRCVPISNHLYFYWYRQILGQKVEFLVSFYNNEISEKSEIFDDQFSVERPDGSNFTLKIRSTKLEDSAMYFCASSPGRLYGYTFGSGTRLTVV.

This chain links TRBV5-5 with TRBJ1-1; TRBD1 might be the D (6 bases). The germline gives CDR1 SGHKS, CDR2 YYEKEE (reference sequence). This CDR3 has 14 amino acids. Trimming removed 3 bases from V and 0 bases from J, with 9 bases in between. This CDR3 is CASSSRTVNTEAFF. CDR3 nucleotides: TGTGCCAGCAGCTCCAGGACAGTGAACACTGAAGCTTTCTTT.

This rearrangement joins TRBV5-4 to TRBJ2-5, with TRBD1 identical over 9 bases. Germline V gene data show CDR1 as SGHNT and CDR2 as YYREEE (reference sequence). The CDR3 extends over 14 amino acids. CDR3 in DNA: TGTGCTGTCGGGACAGGGTCCACACAAGAGACCCAGTACTTC. It codes for CAVGTGSTQETQYF.

This clonotype was detected many times. The chain couples TRBV18 to TRBJ2-5; TRBD1 matches at 8 bases. CDR1 and CDR2 from the germline V gene are KGHSH and LQKENI. V dropped 4 bases and J dropped 2; count of bases not matched to a gene: 3. The CDR3 consists of 14 residues. CDR3 protein: CASSRTGSQETQYF. In nucleotides, the CDR3 is TGTGCCAGCTCACGGACAGGGAGTCAAGAGACCCAGTACTTC.

This sequence joins TRBV7-9 and TRBJ2-1; tentative D call: TRBD1 (5 bases). Trimming removed 5 bases at V and 9 bases at J, with 20 bases between. Germline CDR1 and CDR2: SEHNR and FQNEAQ (reference sequence). This CDR3 contains 15 residues. The CDR3 DNA follows: TGTGCCAGCAGCGCGAGTGGGGCCCTCGGCGGTGAGCAGTTCTTC. This codes for CASSASGALGGEQFF.

This clonotype was detected only a few times. This rearrangement joins TRBV6-5 to TRBJ2-7; D may be TRBD2 (7 bases). Per germline, CDR1 MNHEY and CDR2 SVGAGI. The CDR3 extends over 15 amino acids. With 4 bases removed from V and 7 bases from J, the gap between germline ends came to 20 bases. The CDR3 DNA sequence: TGTGCCAGCAGTTTAGAGTTTCGGGGGGCTTTTGAGCAGTACTTC. Translated: CASSLEFRGAFEQYF.

This clonotype was seen a handful of times. The chain is built from TRBV6-5 and TRBJ2-1; D perhaps matches TRBD2 (6 bases). V lost 8 bases and J 3 bases, leaving 14 bases between the germline ends. This CDR3 has 14 residues. Germline lookup yields CDR1 MNHEY and CDR2 SVGAGI. CDR3 in amino acids: CASLGGESYNEQFF. The DNA for the CDR3 is TGTGCCAGCTTGGGCGGGGAAAGCTACAATGAGCAGTTCTTC.

This clonotype has a count of ten or more. The rearrangement uses TRBV25-1 and TRBJ2-3, with 8 bases matching TRBD1. V lost 4 bases, J lost 4 bases, and 16 bases stayed unmatched. The CDR3 consists of 18 residues. CDR1 and CDR2 from the germline V gene are MGHDK and SYGVNS. CDR3 protein: CASSGGAGGPSWSDTQYF. In nucleotides, the CDR3 is TGTGCCAGCAGTGGGGGGGCAGGGGGCCCCAGCTGGTCAGATACGCAGTATTTT.

This clonotype has a handful of counts. This sequence joins TRBV4-1 and TRBJ2-3, with 9 bases aligning to TRBD1. Germline V gene lookup returns CDR1 MGHRA and CDR2 YSYEKL. The CDR3 contains 17 residues. J was trimmed by 3 bases and V by 1 base; bases with no gene match: 8. The CDR3: CASSQATGGVVTDTQYF. CDR3 nucleotides: TGCGCCAGCAGCCAAGCTACAGGGGGCGTAGTGACAGATACGCAGTATTTT.

This clonotype was counted many times. J is TRBJ1-5 and V is TRBV2; D gene unclear. Germline V CDR1 and CDR2: SNHLY, FYNNEI. This CDR3 spans 14 amino acids. V lost 9 bases and J 0 bases, leaving 12 bases between the germline ends. CDR3 nucleotide sequence: TGTGCCAGTGGTTCGGGGTATAGCAATCAGCCCCAGCATTTT. Its protein is CASGSGYSNQPQHF.

V and J are TRBV7-2 and TRBJ1-3, with a possible D match to TRBD1 (5 bases). V lost 2 bases and J lost 2, with 13 bases in between. CDR1 is SGHTA and CDR2 is FQGNSA in the germline V gene. The length of the CDR3 is 16 residues. The CDR3 sequence: CASSLSSQVAGNTIYF. The CDR3, as DNA: TGTGCCAGCAGCTTATCCTCACAGGTGGCTGGAAACACCATATATTTT.

The rearrangement links TRBV5-4 to TRBJ2-7; D possibly uses TRBD1 or TRBD2 (7 bases each). Germline values: CDR1 SGHNT, CDR2 YYREEE (reference sequence). The CDR3 has 14 amino acids. V was clipped by 4 bases and J by 2 bases, with 13 bases between them. The CDR3 spells CASSLRGGTYEQYF. CDR3 bases: TGTGCCAGCAGCCTCAGGGGGGGTACCTACGAGCAGTACTTC.

This clonotype has a handful of counts. The chain combines TRBV30 with TRBJ2-2, with a possible D match to TRBD1 (6 bases). The germline V and J ends were trimmed by 4 bases and 0 bases, with 9 bases remaining between them. Germline-derived CDR1 and CDR2 are GTSNPN and SVGIG (reference sequence). This CDR3 contains 14 residues. The CDR3 nucleotides read TGTGCCTGGACCGGGACAACGAACACCGGGGAGCTGTTTTTT. It yields the protein CAWTGTTNTGELFF.

This clonotype has ten or more counts. The CDR3 protein is CSATDWMNTEAFF. CDR3 sequence (DNA): TGCAGCGCAACGGACTGGATGAACACTGAAGCTTTCTTT. The gene calls are TRBV29-1 and TRBJ1-1; no clear D. The V and J ends lost 7 bases and 0 bases respectively, with 12 bases between them. This CDR3 comprises 13 residues. Germline assignment: CDR1 SQVTM and CDR2 ANQGSEA.